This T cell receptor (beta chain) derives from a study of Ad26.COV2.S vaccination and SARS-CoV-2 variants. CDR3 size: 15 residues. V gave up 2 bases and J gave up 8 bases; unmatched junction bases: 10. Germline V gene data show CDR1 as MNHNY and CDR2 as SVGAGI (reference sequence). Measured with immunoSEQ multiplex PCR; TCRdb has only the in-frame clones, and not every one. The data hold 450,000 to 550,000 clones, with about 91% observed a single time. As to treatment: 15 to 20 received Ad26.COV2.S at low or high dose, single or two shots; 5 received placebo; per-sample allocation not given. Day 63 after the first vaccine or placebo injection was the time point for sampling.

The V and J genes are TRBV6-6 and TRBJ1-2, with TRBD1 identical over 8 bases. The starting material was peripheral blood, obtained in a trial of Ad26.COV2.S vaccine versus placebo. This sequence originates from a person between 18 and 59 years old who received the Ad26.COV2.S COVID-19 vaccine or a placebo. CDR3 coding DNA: TGTGCCAGCAGTTACCCGAAAGGACAGGGCGGGGGCTACACCTTC. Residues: CASSYPKGQGGGYTF.